One and the same sample provided the 10 T cell receptor beta chains below, sequenced in a study of cytomegalovirus exposure and HLA in healthy donors. The PCR contained 60 Vbeta and 13 Jbeta primers. Repertoires were generated with immunoSEQ multiplex PCR, while TCRdb's copy carries only in-frame clones and drops some. The repertoire holds about 170,000 clones, with 84% as singletons. The sequenced material came from PBMCs. The receptors shown here come from a girl aged 10-17 years in good health and CMV-seropositive.

This clone has just one count. The genes are TRBV5-4 and TRBJ1-2, with D possibly being TRBD1 (6 bases). Germline V gene data show CDR1 as SGHNT and CDR2 as YYREEE (reference sequence). The CDR3 spans 16 residues. V was clipped by 4 bases and J by 3 bases, with 19 bases between them. CDR3 sequence (DNA): TGTGCCAGCAGCCTCACAACAGGGTACAGGGACTATGGCTACACCTTC. It specifies CASSLTTGYRDYGYTF.

The chain links TRBV27 to TRBJ1-4; D gene unclear. Germline V gives CDR1 MNHEY, CDR2 SMNVEV (reference sequence). The V end was cut by 1 base, the J end by 4 bases, with 7 bases between. The CDR3 sequence is 14 residues long. The DNA of the CDR3 is TGTGCCAGCAGTTTATGGCAGGATAATGAAAAACTGTTTTTT. It is translated as CASSLWQDNEKLFF.

This chain uses TRBV6-5 with TRBJ2-2, with 10 nucleotides matching TRBD2. V shed 8 bases and J 5 bases; nucleotides not matched to a gene: 8. Looked up from germline, CDR1 is MNHEY and CDR2 is SVGAGI. This CDR3 spans 15 amino acids. CDR3 protein: CASWDSGGPTGELFF. The CDR3 bases are TGTGCCAGCTGGGATAGCGGGGGGCCTACCGGGGAGCTGTTTTTT.

The J gene is TRBJ1-5, the V gene TRBV6-5; D ambiguous. V was cut by 6 bases and J by 0 bases, with 9 bases left in between. Germline V gene lookup returns CDR1 MNHEY and CDR2 SVGAGI. The CDR3 is made up of 14 amino acids. CDR3 sequence (DNA): TGTGCCAGCAGCGAAGCCTTTAGCAATCAGCCCCAGCATTTT. Translating it yields CASSEAFSNQPQHF.

V is TRBV5-3 and J is TRBJ2-1, with 11 bases lining up with TRBD2. TRBV5-3 is placed among ORFs of uncertain function. The CDR3 runs 17 residues. V shed 4 bases, J shed 1 base, and the junction held 7 bases outside the gene matches. CDR3 nucleotide sequence: TGTGCCAGAAGCGGCGCCGGGACTAGCGGATCCTACAATGAGCAGTTCTTC. It yields the protein CARSGAGTSGSYNEQFF.

The chain combines TRBV6-6 with TRBJ1-1, with TRBD1 matching over 11 bases. This CDR3 spans 15 amino acids. Trimming at V came to 4 bases and at J to 5 bases, leaving 6 bases not matched to a gene. CDR1 is MNHNY, CDR2 SVGAGI, per germline (reference sequence). The DNA for the CDR3 is TGTGCCAGCAGTTTCCGGACAGGGGGCTTGACTGAAGCTTTCTTT. Translated: CASSFRTGGLTEAFF.

CDR3 amino acids: CASSFTPRQEEKEKLFF. The CDR3 DNA reads as TGTGCCAGCAGCTTTACCCCCAGACAGGAGGAAAAAGAAAAACTGTTTTTT. The chain has TRBV27 and TRBJ1-4; tentative D call: TRBD1 (6 bases). The CDR3 sequence is 17 residues long. Trimming pared 6 bases from V and 8 bases from J, leaving 25 bases between. Germline V gene sequence: CDR1 MNHEY, CDR2 SMNVEV (reference sequence).

The V call is TRBV6-5, the J call TRBJ1-1; 9 nucleotides align to TRBD1. Germline trimming cut 8 bases from V and 8 bases from J; bases unmatched to any gene: 12. The CDR3 consists of 14 residues. The germline V gene encodes CDR1 MNHEY and CDR2 SVGAGI. The CDR3 DNA sequence: TGTGCCAGCGGCCGGGGACAGGGCTTGACAGAAGCTTTCTTT. Translation gives CASGRGQGLTEAFF.

CDR3 nucleotides: TGTGCCAGTAGTCCGTCTAGCGGGGTCTCCTACGAGCAGTACTTC. Encoded protein: CASSPSSGVSYEQYF. The V gene is TRBV19, the J gene TRBJ2-7; 9 positions agree with TRBD2. Germline loops: CDR1 LNHDA, CDR2 SQIVND (reference sequence). V was pared by 5 bases and J by 0 bases, with 5 bases of the junction left unmatched. The CDR3 is 15 residues long.

This clone was observed a handful of times. The chain employs TRBV19 and TRBJ1-1; D uncertain. The CDR3 is made up of 14 amino acids. CDR1 is LNHDA and CDR2 is SQIVND in the germline V gene (reference sequence). Trimming stripped 6 bases from V and 3 bases from J, with 14 bases between. CDR3 nucleotide sequence: TGTGCCAGTAGATCGTCACCGAGGGACACTGAAGCTTTCTTT. The encoded protein is CASRSSPRDTEAFF.